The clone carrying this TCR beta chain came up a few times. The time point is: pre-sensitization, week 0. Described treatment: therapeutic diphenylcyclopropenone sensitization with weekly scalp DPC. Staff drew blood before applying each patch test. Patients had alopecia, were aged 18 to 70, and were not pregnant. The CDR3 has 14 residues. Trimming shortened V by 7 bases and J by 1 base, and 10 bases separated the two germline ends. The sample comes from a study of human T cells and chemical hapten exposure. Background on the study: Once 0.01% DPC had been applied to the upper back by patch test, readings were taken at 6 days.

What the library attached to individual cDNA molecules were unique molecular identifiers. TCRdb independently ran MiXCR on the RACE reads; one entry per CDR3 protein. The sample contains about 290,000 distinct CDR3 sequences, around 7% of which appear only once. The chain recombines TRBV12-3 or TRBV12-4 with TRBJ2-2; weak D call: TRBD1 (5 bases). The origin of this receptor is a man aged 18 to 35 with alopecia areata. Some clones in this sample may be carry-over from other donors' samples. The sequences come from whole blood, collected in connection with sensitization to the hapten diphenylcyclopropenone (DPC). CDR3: CASKPQGNTGELFF. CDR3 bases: TGTGCCAGCAAACCCCAGGGGAACACCGGGGAGCTGTTTTTT.